A selection of T cell receptor beta chains follows, all from one sample in a study of identical twins. TCRdb reanalysed the 5' RACE reads using MiXCR and keeps one entry per CDR3 protein. This table has 1.5 million to 2 million distinct CDR3 sequences, about 30% appearing once. The sequenced sample consisted of cord blood. These receptors originate from a newborn girl in good health. Both conserved end residues are part of each CDR3. The order of the fields is D gene, clone size, V gene, J gene, CDR3 DNA, CDR3 protein. A D gene is named only where the DNA matches it firmly. Expanded clones are given a class, and other clones once, few, many or no size at all.

TRBD2	many	TRBV4-2	TRBJ2-4	TGTGCCAGCAGCCAAGAGGGGGGGGCCAAAAACATTCAGTACTTC	CASSQEGGAKNIQYF
.	.	TRBV19	TRBJ1-2	TGTGCCAGTAGTATAGATCGGCAGGCGAACTATGGCTACACCTTC	CASSIDRQANYGYTF
.	.	TRBV20-1	TRBJ2-1	TGCAGTGCCCGAGAGGTTTCCTTGAGGAGCTCCTACAATGAGCAGTTCTTC	CSAREVSLRSSYNEQFF
.	many	TRBV20-1	TRBJ1-2	TGCAGTGCTAGAGATGCAGGGAACTATGGCTACACCTTC	CSARDAGNYGYTF
.	.	TRBV20-1	TRBJ1-2	TGCAGCCGGGACCGTTCTAACTATGGCTACACCTTC	CSRDRSNYGYTF
TRBD1	.	TRBV5-6	TRBJ1-2	TGTGCCAGCAGCTTGGCCCCAGGGGGTGGCTACACCTTC	CASSLAPGGGYTF
.	.	TRBV20-1	TRBJ2-7	TGCAGTGCTATGCCCAGGGCATCCTACGAGCGGTACTTC	CSAMPRASYERYF
.	.	TRBV28	TRBJ2-4	TGTGCCAGCAGTTTTACCCACCTAGCCAAAAACATTCAGTACTTC	CASSFTHLAKNIQYF
TRBD2	.	TRBV6-1	TRBJ2-4	TGTGCCAGCAGGGAGCGGGGAATGGGGACCAAAAACATTCAGTACTTC	CASRERGMGTKNIQYF
TRBD1	.	TRBV28	TRBJ2-1	TGTGCCAGCACCCAGACAGGGCCTGGGGATGAGCAGTTCTTC	CASTQTGPGDEQFF
.	.	TRBV12-3/TRBV12-4	TRBJ1-2	TGTGCCAGCAGTTTTAACAATAACTATGGCTACACCTTC	CASSFNNNYGYTF
TRBD2	once	TRBV13	TRBJ2-2	TGTGCCAGCAGCTTAGCCGGACTAGGAGGCACCGGGGAGCTGTTTTTT	CASSLAGLGGTGELFF
.	.	TRBV5-1	TRBJ2-1	TGCGCCAGCAGCGGGGGGGCCAACAATGAGCAGTTCTTC	CASSGGANNEQFF
.	many	TRBV20-1	TRBJ2-3	TGCAGTGCTGGCGGTTCTAGCACAGATACGCAGTATTTT	CSAGGSSTDTQYF
TRBD2	few	TRBV5-1	TRBJ2-1	TGCGCCAGCAGCAAGACTAGCGAGTACAATGAGCAGTTCTTC	CASSKTSEYNEQFF
.	many	TRBV29-1	TRBJ2-3	TGCAGCGGAAGGAAGGATACGCAGTATTTT	CSGRKDTQYF
TRBD1	.	TRBV10-1	TRBJ1-2	TGCGCCAGCATCACCGGGACAGGGTTACCTTATGGCTACACCTTC	CASITGTGLPYGYTF